This is a list of T cell receptor beta chains from one sample in a study of OX40 agonist ivuxolimab in advanced cancers. The protocol was immunoSEQ multiplex PCR, while the TCRdb copy is restricted to in-frame clones and leaves out a portion. The profile shows more than 25,000 clones, around four fifths of them singletons. The specimen was CD4+ or CD8+ T cells sorted from blood, collected in a trial of the OX40 agonist ivuxolimab. The source is an adult with an advanced solid tumor such as melanoma, head and neck, liver or kidney cancer. Each CDR3 is given with its conserved first and last residue. D genes are given only for firm matches. The size of a clone is reported for some rows only, either as once, few or many, or as a class for expanded clones.

CDR3 protein: CASSLGAGKFF; CDR3 DNA: TGTGCCAGCAGCCTCGGGGCGGGGAAGTTCTTC; clone size: -; J gene: TRBJ2-1; V gene: TRBV14; D gene: -
CDR3 protein: CASSFGGYTEAFF; CDR3 DNA: TGTGCCAGCAGCTTCGGGGGATACACTGAAGCTTTCTTT; clone size: -; J gene: TRBJ1-1; V gene: TRBV11-1; D gene: -
CDR3 protein: CASREVGRPPPLANYGYTF; CDR3 DNA: TGTGCCAGTCGGGAGGTCGGCAGACCGCCGCCTTTAGCTAACTATGGCTACACCTTC; clone size: -; J gene: TRBJ1-2; V gene: TRBV19; D gene: -
CDR3 protein: CASSLWPRAPTDTQYF; CDR3 DNA: TGTGCCAGCAGCCTATGGCCCAGGGCCCCCACAGATACGCAGTATTTT; clone size: -; J gene: TRBJ2-3; V gene: TRBV7-6; D gene: -
CDR3 protein: CASTPAQNQPQHF; CDR3 DNA: TGTGCCAGCACTCCCGCACAGAATCAGCCCCAGCATTTT; clone size: -; J gene: TRBJ1-5; V gene: TRBV19; D gene: -
CDR3 protein: CASSLGASGRSSYEQYF; CDR3 DNA: TGTGCCAGCAGCTTGGGGGCTAGCGGGAGGAGCTCCTACGAGCAGTACTTC; clone size: -; J gene: TRBJ2-7; V gene: TRBV5-4; D gene: TRBD2
CDR3 protein: CASSYRDILPAETGELFF; CDR3 DNA: TGTGCCAGCAGCTACCGGGACATTCTACCGGCGGAGACCGGGGAGCTGTTTTTT; clone size: -; J gene: TRBJ2-2; V gene: TRBV7-9; D gene: -
CDR3 protein: CASSTPTDRVNTGELFF; CDR3 DNA: TGTGCCAGCAGCACGCCAACCGACAGGGTGAACACCGGGGAGCTGTTTTTT; clone size: -; J gene: TRBJ2-2; V gene: TRBV9; D gene: TRBD1
CDR3 protein: CASSQIRENTEAFF; CDR3 DNA: TGTGCCAGCAGCCAAATCAGGGAAAACACTGAAGCTTTCTTT; clone size: -; J gene: TRBJ1-1; V gene: TRBV28; D gene: -
CDR3 protein: CASSPRTGGTGELFF; CDR3 DNA: TGTGCCAGCAGCCCGCGGACAGGGGGCACCGGGGAGCTGTTTTTT; clone size: -; J gene: TRBJ2-2; V gene: TRBV9; D gene: TRBD1
CDR3 protein: CASSVNSGDTEAFF; CDR3 DNA: TGTGCCAGCAGCGTTAATAGTGGGGACACTGAAGCTTTCTTT; clone size: medium-sized; J gene: TRBJ1-1; V gene: TRBV9; D gene: -
CDR3 protein: CASSPQPTYEQYF; CDR3 DNA: TGTGCCAGCAGCCCGCAGCCAACCTACGAGCAGTACTTC; clone size: once; J gene: TRBJ2-7; V gene: TRBV7-3; D gene: -
CDR3 protein: CASSLGTAYGYTF; CDR3 DNA: TGTGCCAGCAGCTTAGGGACAGCCTATGGCTACACCTTC; clone size: few; J gene: TRBJ1-2; V gene: TRBV11-2; D gene: -
CDR3 protein: CASSFENTEAFF; CDR3 DNA: TGTGCCAGCAGCTTCGAGAACACTGAAGCTTTCTTT; clone size: few; J gene: TRBJ1-1; V gene: TRBV5-4; D gene: -
CDR3 protein: CASRAGGGQPQHF; CDR3 DNA: TGTGCCAGTAGGGCAGGGGGTGGTCAGCCCCAGCATTTT; clone size: -; J gene: TRBJ1-5; V gene: TRBV19; D gene: TRBD1
CDR3 protein: CATSRDRGVGTDTQYF; CDR3 DNA: TGTGCCACCAGCAGAGATCGAGGAGTTGGGACAGATACGCAGTATTTT; clone size: -; J gene: TRBJ2-3; V gene: TRBV15; D gene: -